Sequencing of this TCR beta chain was carried out in a study of CD8 T cells in ankylosing spondylitis. Points from the study as a whole: A subset of motif variants has previously been described in the synovial fluid and blood of reactive arthritis. What appeared characteristic of ankylosing spondylitis blood was a TCR beta motif of fewer than ten highly homologous variants. Reports say disease-linked clones showed up significantly more in matched ankylosing spondylitis synovial fluid.

Each CDR3 protein is one row after TCRdb ran MiXCR on the 5' RACE reads. The data hold a few hundred thousand distinct CDR3 sequences, with about 15% observed a single time. This clonotype was seen repeatedly, ten times or more. Its target is unknown. The sample taken for sequencing was blood, either unsorted or a sorted T cell fraction (not recorded which). This TCR was recovered from a male donor with ankylosing spondylitis.

In DNA form, the CDR3 reads TGCGCCAGCAGCTTCAAACCTCCGCTAGATACGCAGTATTTT. Its translation: CASSFKPPLDTQYF. The V call is TRBV5-1, the J call TRBJ2-3; D is undetermined. This CDR3 has 14 residues. The germline gives CDR1 SGHRS, CDR2 YFSETQ. V was trimmed by 2 bases and J by 5 bases, leaving 12 bases between them.